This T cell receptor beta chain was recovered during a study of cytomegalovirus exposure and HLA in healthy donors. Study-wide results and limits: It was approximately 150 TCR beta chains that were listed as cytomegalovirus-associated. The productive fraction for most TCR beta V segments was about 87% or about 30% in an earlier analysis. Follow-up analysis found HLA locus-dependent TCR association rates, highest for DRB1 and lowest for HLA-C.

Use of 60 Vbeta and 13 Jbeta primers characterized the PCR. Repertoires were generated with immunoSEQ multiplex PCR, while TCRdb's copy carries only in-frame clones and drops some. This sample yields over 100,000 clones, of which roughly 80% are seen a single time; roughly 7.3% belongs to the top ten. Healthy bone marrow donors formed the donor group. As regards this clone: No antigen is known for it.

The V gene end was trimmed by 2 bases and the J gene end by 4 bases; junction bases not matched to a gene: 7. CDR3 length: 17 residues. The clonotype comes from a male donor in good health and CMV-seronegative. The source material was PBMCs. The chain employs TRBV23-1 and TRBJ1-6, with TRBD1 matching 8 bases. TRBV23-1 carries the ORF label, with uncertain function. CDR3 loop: CASSQSAGGAYNSPLHF. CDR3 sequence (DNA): TGCGCCAGCAGTCAAAGTGCAGGGGGCGCTTATAATTCACCCCTCCACTTT.